Below, 30 T cell receptor beta chains from the same sample are listed, as sequenced in a study of graft-versus-host responses after intestinal transplantation. Antigen specificity for these receptors is unknown. This table comes from immunoSEQ multiplex PCR, and its TCRdb copy is limited to in-frame clones, with some not included. The repertoire holds some 85,000 clones, with 87% as singletons. Sequencing used unstimulated CD8+ T cells sorted from spleen or lymph node cells, obtained before transplant. The receptors were sampled from a human donor who was the organ donor for an intestinal transplant.

This sequence joins TRBV11-1 and TRBJ2-2, with D perhaps being TRBD1 or TRBD2 (7 bases each). The V and J ends lost 0 bases and 5 bases respectively, with 19 bases between them. CDR1 and CDR2 from the germline V gene are SGHAT and FQDESV (reference sequence). The CDR3 is made up of 18 amino acids. CDR3 nucleotide sequence: TGTGCCAGCAGCTTAGCGGGGGGGCATGGCAGGGGGACCGGGGAGCTGTTTTTT. Residues: CASSLAGGHGRGTGELFF.

The chain joins TRBV6-5 to TRBJ2-5, with 13 bases that match TRBD2. This CDR3 comprises 16 residues. J lost 1 base, V lost 4 bases, and 3 bases had no gene match. From germline, CDR1 is MNHEY and CDR2 SVGAGI. CDR3 amino acids: CASSSWTSGGQETQYF. The CDR3 nucleotides read TGTGCCAGCAGTTCATGGACTAGCGGGGGCCAAGAGACCCAGTACTTC.

As concerns this clone: At one end, the junction sequence differs from germline, possibly due to a read error. The chain combines TRBV13 with TRBJ1-1; D might be TRBD1 (5 bases). CDR3 length equals 12 residues. From germline, CDR1 is PRHDT and CDR2 FYEKMQ (reference sequence). DNA for the CDR3: TGTGCCAGCAGCATAGGGGAGACTGAAGCTTTCTTT. This translates into CASSIGETEAFF. Variable domain in full (rest from reference TRBV13 and TRBJ1-1): AAGVIQSPRHLIKEKRETATLKCYPIPRHDTVYWYQQGPGQDPQFLISFYEKMQSDKGSIPDRFSAQQFSDYHSELNMSSLELGDSALYFCASSIGETEAFFGQGTRLTVV.

This sequence joins TRBV29-1 and TRBJ1-2, with D unresolved. Germline CDR1 reads SQVTM; CDR2 reads ANQGSEA. With 5 bases removed from V and 3 bases from J, the gap between germline ends came to 19 bases. CDR3 size: 15 residues. CDR3 amino acids: CSVRPLMAGDYGYTF. The CDR3 region has the DNA TGCAGCGTTCGACCGCTGATGGCAGGAGACTATGGCTACACCTTC.

The rearrangement links TRBV2 to TRBJ2-7; no reliable D call. CDR3 length: 12 amino acids. From germline, CDR1 is SNHLY and CDR2 FYNNEI. V was cut by 3 bases and J by 6 bases, with 9 bases left in between. CDR3 region: CASSDGSVEQYF. CDR3 DNA sequence: TGTGCCAGCAGTGACGGTTCGGTCGAGCAGTACTTC.

This clone turned up a few times. V is TRBV6-1 and J is TRBJ1-1, with 8 bases fitting TRBD1. The CDR3 has 13 residues. CDR1 MNHNS and CDR2 SASEGT come from the germline V gene. The V and J ends lost 8 bases and 6 bases, in that order; junction bases with no gene match: 8. The CDR3 bases are TGTGCCAGCTGCAGGACAGGGCTTGCTGAAGCTTTCTTT. It translates to CASCRTGLAEAFF.

The chain carries TRBV7-8 and TRBJ2-7; D not certain. The CDR3 runs 13 residues. V was shortened by 1 base and J by 6 bases, with 10 bases between the two germline ends. Germline V gives CDR1 SGHVS, CDR2 FQNEAQ. The CDR3 region is CASSLGRLSEQYF. The CDR3 DNA follows: TGTGCCAGCAGCTTAGGAAGACTCTCCGAGCAGTACTTC. Filled out from reference TRBV7-8 and TRBJ2-7, the complete variable domain reads GAGVSQSPRYKVAKRGQDVALRCDPISGHVSLFWYQQALGQGPEFLTYFQNEAQLDKSGLPSDRFFAERPEGSVSTLKIQRTQQEDSAVYLCASSLGRLSEQYFGPGTRLTVT.

The sample holds a few counts of this clone. The chain has TRBV4-2 and TRBJ2-5; tentatively, D is TRBD1 (6 bases). CDR1 is LGHNA, CDR2 YNFKEQ, per germline. V was trimmed by 1 base and J by 2 bases, leaving 11 bases between them. This CDR3 has 15 amino acids. CDR3 protein: CASSQVRGQQETQYF. The CDR3 coding sequence is TGTGCCAGCAGCCAAGTCAGGGGTCAACAAGAGACCCAGTACTTC.

This sequence joins TRBV27 and TRBJ1-5; D uncertain. Trimming removed 7 bases at V and 2 bases at J, with 18 bases between. The CDR3 is 16 residues long. From germline, CDR1 is MNHEY and CDR2 SMNVEV (reference sequence). The CDR3, as DNA: TGTGCCAGCACCCCCTCCGGAGGGAGCGGCAATCAGCCCCAGCATTTT. This translates into CASTPSGGSGNQPQHF.

The chain employs TRBV6-5 and TRBJ1-2; possible D gene TRBD1, 5 bases. Per germline, CDR1 MNHEY and CDR2 SVGAGI. The CDR3 is made up of 16 amino acids. Between the trimmed V and J ends, which lost 4 bases and 7 bases, there was a span of 22 bases. CDR3 protein: CASSSPIHRGNSGYTF. CDR3 DNA sequence: TGTGCCAGCAGTTCCCCCATCCACCGGGGGAATTCTGGCTACACCTTC.

V is TRBV7-6 and J is TRBJ2-3; D unresolved. V gave up 3 bases and J gave up 6 bases, with 19 bases separating them. This CDR3 contains 16 residues. Per the germline V gene, CDR1 is SGHVS and CDR2 is FNYEAQ. The CDR3 is CASSFGVTLFSDTQYF. The CDR3 DNA reads TGTGCCAGCAGCTTCGGCGTAACGCTATTTTCGGATACGCAGTATTTT.

This clone appeared a few times. This sequence joins TRBV6-1 and TRBJ1-1, with 10 positions matching TRBD1. The ends lost 0 bases at V and 6 bases at J; junction bases unmatched: 4. The CDR3 is made up of 15 amino acids. From germline, CDR1 is MNHNS and CDR2 SASEGT. The CDR3 region is CASSEASGQGSEAFF. DNA for the CDR3: TGTGCCAGCAGTGAAGCGTCGGGACAGGGGTCTGAAGCTTTCTTT.

This sequence joins TRBV7-9 and TRBJ2-3; 11 positions match TRBD2. The CDR3 sequence is 14 residues long. V lost 6 bases to trimming and J lost 8 bases; unmatched junction nucleotides: 7. Per germline, CDR1 SEHNR and CDR2 FQNEAQ (reference sequence). The CDR3 DNA sequence: TGTGCCAGCAGATTACTAGCGGGAGAAGGTACGCAGTATTTT. Protein product: CASRLLAGEGTQYF.

This sequence joins TRBV11-3 and TRBJ2-5; weak D call: TRBD2 (6 bases). Looked up from germline, CDR1 is SGHNT and CDR2 is YENEEA. CDR3 length equals 14 residues. The V end lost 4 bases, the J end lost 5 bases, and 14 bases lay between the germline ends. CDR3 protein: CASSSHSGTETQYF. CDR3 DNA: TGTGCCAGCAGCTCCCACTCGGGGACTGAGACCCAGTACTTC.

V usage is TRBV5-1 and J usage is TRBJ1-4; weak D call: TRBD1 (5 bases). Germline V gene lookup returns CDR1 SGHRS and CDR2 YFSETQ. V was clipped by 5 bases and J by 6 bases, with 11 bases between them. The CDR3 covers 13 residues. The DNA for the CDR3 is TGCGCCAGCAGACCCCAGGGAGATGAAAAACTGTTTTTT. Its translation is CASRPQGDEKLFF.

The chain recombines TRBV5-1 with TRBJ2-5; D perhaps matches TRBD1 (6 bases). The germline CDR1 and CDR2 sequences are SGHRS and YFSETQ. This CDR3 is built from 13 residues. V lost 3 bases, J lost 2 bases, and 8 bases lay in between. In DNA form, the CDR3 reads TGCGCCAGCAGCTGGGGGCGGCAAGAGACCCAGTACTTC. Its translation is CASSWGRQETQYF. Variable domain in full (rest from reference TRBV5-1 and TRBJ2-5): KAGVTQTPRYLIKTRGQQVTLSCSPISGHRSVSWYQQTPGQGLQFLFEYFSETQRNKGNFPGRFSGRQFSNSRSEMNVSTLELGDSALYLCASSWGRQETQYFGPGTRLLVL.

J is TRBJ1-4 and V is TRBV6-1; 9 bases are a match to TRBD1. The junction had 1 base not matched to a gene; V was cut back by 1 base and J by 7 bases. Per the germline V gene, CDR1 is MNHNS and CDR2 is SASEGT. The CDR3 totals 14 residues. CDR3 region: CASSEGTGVEKLFF. The CDR3 coding sequence is TGTGCCAGCAGTGAAGGGACAGGGGTTGAAAAACTGTTTTTT.

This chain connects TRBV28 to TRBJ1-2; no clear D. The CDR3 has 15 residues. V was trimmed by 4 bases and J by 4 bases, leaving 16 bases between them. Germline CDR1 MDHEN, CDR2 SYDVKM. The CDR3 DNA follows: TGTGCCAGCAGTTGGCCTGTAACCGCGGGCTATGGCTACACCTTC. Translation gives CASSWPVTAGYGYTF.

V and J are TRBV27 and TRBJ2-2, with TRBD2 identical over 8 bases. CDR1 is MNHEY and CDR2 is SMNVEV in the germline V gene (reference sequence). This CDR3 has 15 amino acids. The ends lost 5 bases at V and 0 bases at J; junction bases unmatched: 2. CDR3 DNA sequence: TGTGCCAGCAGTGGACTAGCTACGAACACCGGGGAGCTGTTTTTT. Residues: CASSGLATNTGELFF.

The chain links TRBV6-1 to TRBJ1-1, with D possibly matching TRBD1 (5 bases). Germline-derived CDR1 and CDR2 are MNHNS and SASEGT. Trimming removed 6 bases at V and 3 bases at J, with 11 bases between. CDR3 length: 13 residues. The CDR3 loop is CASRGGVYTEAFF. The CDR3 coding sequence is TGTGCCAGCAGGGGGGGGGTGTACACTGAAGCTTTCTTT.

The chain joins TRBV6-1 to TRBJ1-1; no definite D call. V lost 5 bases and J lost 7, with 14 bases in between. The CDR3 totals 13 residues. The germline V gene encodes CDR1 MNHNS and CDR2 SASEGT. Written as DNA, the CDR3 is TGTGCCAGCAGTTATTCCTATGAGGGTGAAGCTTTCTTT. It specifies CASSYSYEGEAFF.

V is TRBV7-8 and J is TRBJ2-7; TRBD1 aligns across 10 bases. Germline assignment: CDR1 SGHVS and CDR2 FQNEAQ. The CDR3 loop spans 22 amino acids. V gave up 2 bases and J gave up 2 bases; unmatched junction bases: 24. The CDR3 bases are TGTGCCAGCAGCTTAAGAGGGGCCCCACGACACCCGGACAGGGGGACCACCTACGAGCAGTACTTC. Its translation is CASSLRGAPRHPDRGTTYEQYF.

The V and J genes are TRBV7-6 and TRBJ1-6; D unresolved. CDR3 length equals 17 residues. CDR1 and CDR2 (germline): SGHVS, FNYEAQ. The V gene lost 4 bases and the J gene lost 4 bases, with 17 bases spanning the gap. CDR3 residues: CASSSSPGLKYNSPLHF. The CDR3 DNA reads TGTGCCAGCAGCTCAAGTCCCGGTTTAAAATATAATTCACCCCTCCACTTT.

V and J are TRBV7-9 and TRBJ2-4; possible D gene TRBD1, 6 bases. The CDR3 extends over 18 amino acids. Germline lookup yields CDR1 SEHNR and CDR2 FQNEAQ (reference sequence). The ends were cut back, 1 base at V and 2 bases at J, with 18 bases in the middle. The chain's CDR3 is CASSLGLPGHETKNIQYF. CDR3 DNA sequence: TGTGCCAGCAGCTTAGGTTTGCCGGGACACGAGACCAAAAACATTCAGTACTTC.

CDR3 in amino acids: CASSAGTYEQYF. The CDR3 DNA follows: TGCGCCAGCAGTGCCGGAACCTACGAGCAGTACTTC. This chain connects TRBV5-1 to TRBJ2-7, with no clear D. Between the trimmed V and J ends, which lost 5 bases and 2 bases, there was a span of 8 bases. This CDR3 comprises 12 residues. CDR1 and CDR2 (germline): SGHRS, YFSETQ.

The J gene is TRBJ1-4, the V gene TRBV9; D unclear. The CDR3 is 14 residues long. Germline V lookup: CDR1 SGDLS, CDR2 YYNGEE. Between the trimmed V and J ends, which lost 4 bases and 8 bases, there was a span of 15 bases. The CDR3 region has the DNA TGTGCCAGCAGCCCGGGGAGGGCAAGCGAAAAACTGTTTTTT. Protein sequence: CASSPGRASEKLFF.

On this clone itself: This sequence may be a read error, since a much larger clone differs from it by one base. The chain is built from TRBV27 and TRBJ2-2, with D unclear. V lost 3 bases, J lost 1 base, and 3 bases lay in between. The CDR3 extends over 13 amino acids. The germline gives CDR1 MNHEY, CDR2 SMNVEV (reference sequence). The CDR3 here is CASSFGNTGELFF. CDR3 coding DNA: TGTGCCAGCAGTTTCGGGAACACCGGGGAGCTGTTTTTT.

The V call is TRBV5-1, the J call TRBJ2-3; 10 positions agree with TRBD2. This CDR3 comprises 15 residues. Losses at the gene ends were 4 bases for V and 5 bases for J; bases not matched to a gene: 7. Germline-derived CDR1 and CDR2 are SGHRS and YFSETQ. In DNA form, the CDR3 reads TGCGCCAGCAGCGCCGGGGCTAGCGGGGGAGATACGCAGTATTTT. This encodes CASSAGASGGDTQYF.

The CDR3 here is CASSLPPGSSYNSPLHF. In DNA form, the CDR3 reads TGTGCCAGCAGTTTACCGCCCGGTAGCTCCTATAATTCACCCCTCCACTTT. The chain has TRBV28 and TRBJ1-6, with unresolved D. The CDR3 sequence is 17 residues long. In germline, CDR1 is MDHEN, CDR2 SYDVKM. The germline V and J ends were trimmed by 2 bases and 0 bases, with 11 bases remaining between them.

The chain couples TRBV6-5 to TRBJ2-7; the match to TRBD2 covers 8 bases. Germline V gene data show CDR1 as MNHEY and CDR2 as SVGAGI. V was pared by 5 bases and J by 4 bases, with 7 bases of the junction left unmatched. The CDR3 runs 14 residues. CDR3 amino acids: CASSVPAGAYEQYF. The CDR3 coding sequence is TGTGCCAGCAGTGTCCCAGCGGGGGCATACGAGCAGTACTTC.